The entry below describes one TCR beta chain. The data are from a study of blood T cell repertoires in COVID-19. As for the study in general: Specimens from acute and convalescent COVID-19 originated in the United States, Italy and Spain. The analysed material was cDNA or gDNA that came from T cells, B-cell-depleted T cells, or PBMCs.

As originally analysed: Reference gene primer amplification in the assay estimated nucleated cell counts. Only in-frame clones appear in the TCRdb table, and some are missing; sequencing was by immunoSEQ multiplex PCR. That table is the source of V, J and clone size, and D and trimming were worked out from the DNA. The sample contains 50,000 to 85,000 clones, approximately 90% of which appear only once. V was pared by 3 bases and J by 5 bases, with 6 bases of the junction left unmatched. Germline V gives CDR1 SGHTA, CDR2 FQGNSA. The CDR3 sequence is 14 residues long. The TCR was taken from a human donor in a cohort sampled during active COVID-19. The chain recombines TRBV7-2 with TRBJ1-2, with 7 nucleotides matching TRBD1. The source material was peripheral blood. The CDR3 DNA reads as TGTGCCAGCAGCTTGCCGTCACAGGGGTATGGCTACACCTTC. Amino acids: CASSLPSQGYGYTF.